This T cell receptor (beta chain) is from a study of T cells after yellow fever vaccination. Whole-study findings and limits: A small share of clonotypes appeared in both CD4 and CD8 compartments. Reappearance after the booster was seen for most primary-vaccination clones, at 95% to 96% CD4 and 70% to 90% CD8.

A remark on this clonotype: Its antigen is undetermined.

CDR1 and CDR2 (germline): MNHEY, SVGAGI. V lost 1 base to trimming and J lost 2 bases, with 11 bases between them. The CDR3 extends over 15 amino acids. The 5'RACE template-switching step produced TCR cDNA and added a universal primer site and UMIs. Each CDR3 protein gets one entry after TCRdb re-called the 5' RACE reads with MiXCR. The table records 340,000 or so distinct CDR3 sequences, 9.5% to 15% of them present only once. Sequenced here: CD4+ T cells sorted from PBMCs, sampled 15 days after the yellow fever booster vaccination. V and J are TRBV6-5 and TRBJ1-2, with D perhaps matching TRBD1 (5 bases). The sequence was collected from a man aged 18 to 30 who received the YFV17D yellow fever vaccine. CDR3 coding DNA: TGTGCCAGCAGTTACTGGGGCGCAGGGAACTATGGCTACACCTTC. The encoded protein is CASSYWGAGNYGYTF.